This record looks at one TCR beta chain sequence and its context. Its antigen is not known. Sequencing was performed with immunoSEQ multiplex PCR; in TCRdb, only in-frame clones are kept and a portion is missing. The top ten hold approximately 15% of the sample, which has about 20,000 clones, about four fifths seen once. Germline lookup yields CDR1 SGHAT and CDR2 FQNNGV. The CDR3 is 14 residues long. Trimming stripped 1 base from V and 5 bases from J, with 11 bases between. This sample stems from a study of somatic mutations in cytotoxic T cells in rheumatoid arthritis. Overall study findings and caveats: It was found that CD8+ T-cell clonality in rheumatoid arthritis patients did not differ significantly from that in age-matched healthy controls. The top CD8+ clone topped 20% of CD8+ cells in about an eighth of the roughly 65 patients. No multiple-comparison adjustment was applied to the slight TRBV07 underrepresentation in rheumatoid arthritis patients.

V is TRBV11-2 and J is TRBJ2-5; D is uncertain. The receptor comes from an adult with rheumatoid arthritis. Sequenced sample: CD8+ T cells sorted from blood. DNA for the CDR3: TGTGCCAGCAGCTTAGCTTGGGATAGTGAGACCCAGTACTTC. Amino acids: CASSLAWDSETQYF.